This T cell receptor (beta chain) was profiled in a study of blood T cell repertoires in COVID-19. Original methodology: Nucleated cell number was recorded as an estimate derived from reference gene primer amplification. The data were produced by immunoSEQ multiplex PCR, yet TCRdb's version contains in-frame clones alone and is incomplete. The V and J calls and clone size are taken from that table; D and trimming were inferred from the DNA. The sample has about 78,000 clones; roughly 86% are singletons. The CDR3 is made up of 16 amino acids. V lost 2 bases and J 0 bases, leaving 11 bases between the germline ends. CDR1 and CDR2 from the germline V gene are LNHDA and SQIVND (reference sequence).

Sequencing used peripheral blood. The chain couples TRBV19 to TRBJ1-3; D uncertain. The sequence derives from a woman aged 55 to 70 with acute or convalescent COVID-19. CDR3 bases: TGTGCCAGTAGTATAACCGATGGAGACTCTGGAAACACCATATATTTT. Encoded protein: CASSITDGDSGNTIYF.